Listed below are T cell receptor beta chains from one sample, sequenced in a study of shared T cell receptors in the human thymus. Profiling relied on immunoSEQ multiplex PCR, and the TCRdb table lists in-frame clones only, not all of them. The sample contains a few hundred thousand clones, roughly 94% of which appear only once. Sequencing input: thymocytes. These receptors were collected from a human donor. CDR3s include the opening cysteine and the closing phenylalanine or tryptophan. A D gene is named only where the DNA matches it firmly. A row's size may be missing; if present it is once, few, many or a size class.

v_gene	d_gene	abundance	j_gene	CDR3aa	CDR3nt
TRBV5-1	.	.	TRBJ2-5	CASSLVSHNGDEETQYF	TGCGCCAGCAGCTTGGTGTCTCATAACGGGGATGAGGAGACCCAGTACTTC
TRBV4-1	TRBD2	.	TRBJ2-2	CASSQDPLAAYTGELFF	TGCGCCAGCAGCCAAGATCCGCTAGCGGCTTACACCGGGGAGCTGTTTTTT
TRBV9	TRBD2	once	TRBJ2-7	CASSVGPSGSHEQYF	TGTGCCAGCAGCGTAGGCCCTAGCGGGAGTCACGAGCAGTACTTC
TRBV7-8	.	few	TRBJ2-2	CASSHLGEKFNTGELFF	TGTGCCAGCAGCCACCTAGGCGAAAAGTTCAACACCGGGGAGCTGTTTTTT
TRBV27	TRBD1	.	TRBJ2-1	CASSSGTGYNEQFF	TGTGCCAGCAGTTCCGGGACAGGGTACAATGAGCAGTTCTTC
TRBV5-4	.	.	TRBJ2-5	CASSLGHPYQETQYF	TGTGCCAGCAGCTTGGGGCACCCCTACCAAGAGACCCAGTACTTC
TRBV18	TRBD2	.	TRBJ2-1	CASSPTGEREPHEQFF	TGTGCCAGCTCACCAACCGGGGAGCGGGAGCCCCATGAGCAGTTCTTC
TRBV30	TRBD1	.	TRBJ1-1	CAWILPGQVNTEAFF	TGTGCCTGGATTCTTCCGGGACAGGTGAACACTGAAGCTTTCTTT
TRBV4-1	.	.	TRBJ2-7	CASSQEVEGITPTYEQYF	TGCGCCAGCAGCCAAGAGGTGGAAGGGATCACACCAACCTACGAGCAGTACTTC
TRBV6-1	TRBD2	.	TRBJ2-1	CASSERTSGREGKFF	TGTGCCAGCAGTGAAAGGACTAGCGGGAGGGAGGGGAAGTTCTTC
TRBV30	.	few	TRBJ1-1	CAWRGHYPRDTEAFF	TGTGCCTGGAGGGGACACTACCCCAGGGACACTGAAGCTTTCTTT
TRBV11-2	.	.	TRBJ2-1	CASSLTGVANEQFF	TGTGCCAGCAGCTTAACTGGTGTGGCCAATGAGCAGTTCTTC
TRBV9	.	once	TRBJ2-3	CASSVGGAASTDTQYF	TGTGCCAGCAGCGTAGGTGGGGCCGCTAGCACAGATACGCAGTATTTT
TRBV11-2	.	.	TRBJ2-1	CASSLDPPSEGWGNEQFF	TGTGCCAGCAGCTTAGATCCCCCTTCGGAGGGCTGGGGCAATGAGCAGTTCTTC
TRBV2	TRBD2	.	TRBJ2-7	CASSDVGTSSHEQYF	TGTGCCAGCAGTGATGTGGGGACTAGCTCCCACGAGCAGTACTTC
TRBV5-1	TRBD2	.	TRBJ2-7	CASRGIAGEFRCYEQYF	TGCGCCAGCAGGGGGATAGCGGGAGAATTTCGGTGCTACGAGCAGTACTTC
TRBV10-2	TRBD2	.	TRBJ2-2	CASSGGLTSGNRELFF	TGCGCCAGCAGTGGGGGGCTGACTAGCGGGAATCGGGAGCTGTTTTTT
TRBV28	.	.	TRBJ1-1	CASSFLNTEAFF	TGTGCCAGCAGTTTTCTGAACACTGAAGCTTTCTTT
TRBV27	.	.	TRBJ2-5	CARGATDSRCQETQYF	TGTGCCAGGGGGGCCACGGACAGTAGATGTCAAGAGACCCAGTACTTC
TRBV27	TRBD2	.	TRBJ2-7	CASGGLAGPQEQYF	TGTGCCAGCGGCGGACTAGCGGGGCCCCAAGAGCAGTACTTC
TRBV6-1	TRBD1	.	TRBJ1-6	CASSADRGRGNSPLHF	TGTGCCAGCAGTGCGGACAGGGGGCGCGGGAATTCACCCCTCCACTTT
TRBV11-2	.	.	TRBJ2-7	CASSPPLPRLSYEQYF	TGTGCCAGCAGCCCCCCGCTCCCGCGGCTGTCCTACGAGCAGTACTTC
TRBV6-4	.	.	TRBJ1-2	CASSEEGRYGYTF	TGTGCCAGCAGTGAGGAGGGCCGGTATGGCTACACCTTC
TRBV7-9	TRBD1	.	TRBJ1-2	CASSLDRGLYGYTF	TGTGCCAGCAGCTTAGACAGGGGGCTCTATGGCTACACCTTC
TRBV27	TRBD1	.	TRBJ2-7	CASSAKGGTGTPATYEQYF	TGTGCCAGCAGTGCAAAGGGTGGGACAGGGACCCCTGCTACCTACGAGCAGTACTTC
TRBV7-9	.	.	TRBJ1-2	CASSPKSGGYYGYTF	TGTGCCAGCAGCCCCAAATCGGGGGGTTACTATGGCTACACCTTC
TRBV4-2	.	.	TRBJ2-2	CASSQDGQTPGELFF	TGTGCCAGCAGCCAAGATGGGCAGACTCCCGGGGAGCTGTTTTTT
TRBV6-5	.	.	TRBJ2-2	CASSYIKWDSTGELFF	TGTGCCAGCAGTTACATAAAGTGGGACTCCACCGGGGAGCTGTTTTTT
TRBV28	.	.	TRBJ2-7	CASSLGEARDGTYEQYF	TGTGCCAGCAGTTTAGGCGAGGCAAGGGACGGAACCTACGAGCAGTACTTC
TRBV27	.	.	TRBJ2-7	CASGYVRDTRYEQYF	TGTGCCAGCGGTTATGTACGGGACACGCGCTACGAGCAGTACTTC
TRBV18	.	.	TRBJ2-7	CASSPLNRVDEQYF	TGTGCCAGCTCACCACTGAACAGGGTGGACGAGCAGTACTTC
TRBV14	TRBD1	.	TRBJ1-2	CASSQDKGDRDWVADGYTF	TGTGCCAGCAGCCAAGATAAGGGGGACAGGGATTGGGTGGCGGATGGCTACACCTTC
TRBV14	.	.	TRBJ2-7	CASSQATGGFYEQYF	TGTGCCAGCAGCCAGGCGACGGGCGGATTCTACGAGCAGTACTTC
TRBV28	.	.	TRBJ2-7	CASSLFYVSPHSYEQYF	TGTGCCAGCAGTTTATTCTATGTCTCCCCCCACTCCTACGAGCAGTACTTC
TRBV10-3	.	.	TRBJ1-1	CAISESGWQDTEAFF	TGTGCCATCAGTGAGTCTGGCTGGCAGGACACTGAAGCTTTCTTT
TRBV11-2	.	.	TRBJ2-2	CASSLQNTGELFF	TGTGCCAGCAGCTTACAGAACACCGGGGAGCTGTTTTTT
TRBV30	.	.	TRBJ2-5	CAWSVMAHQETQYF	TGTGCCTGGAGTGTAATGGCTCACCAAGAGACCCAGTACTTC
TRBV7-9	.	.	TRBJ1-1	CASSPDPPGTEAFF	TGTGCCAGCAGCCCAGATCCTCCCGGCACTGAAGCTTTCTTT
TRBV18	TRBD2	.	TRBJ2-1	CASSPAGGYYNEQFF	TGTGCCAGCTCACCAGCGGGAGGTTACTACAATGAGCAGTTCTTC
TRBV27	.	.	TRBJ2-1	CASSQGLTTYEQFF	TGTGCCAGCAGTCAGGGACTCACGACGTATGAGCAGTTCTTC
TRBV30	TRBD1	.	TRBJ1-2	CAWSQDRGVYGYTF	TGTGCCTGGAGTCAGGACAGGGGGGTCTATGGCTACACCTTC
TRBV5-5	.	.	TRBJ1-2	CASSFYPGTPDGGYTF	TGTGCCAGCAGCTTCTATCCCGGGACACCCGATGGTGGCTACACCTTC